This T cell receptor beta chain is drawn from a study of identical twins. Regarding the study as a whole: Insertions were reduced in abundant cord blood beta clonotypes but not in memory repertoires. Cross-sectional statistical analysis was relied on for the conclusions, without the same donors being followed. Out-of-frame alpha sequences shared by twins showed excess low generation probability.

This clonotype came up a few times. Its antigen is not identified. V lost 2 bases to trimming and J lost 5 bases, with 12 bases between them. Germline V lookup: CDR1 SEHNR, CDR2 FQNEAQ (reference sequence). The CDR3 consists of 14 residues. A universal primer site was created by template switching, with the cDNA bearing unique molecular identifiers. TCRdb called the 5' RACE reads again in MiXCR, with one record for every CDR3 protein. This repertoire shows some 1,600,000 distinct CDR3 sequences, roughly 35% found once; its top ten account for 0.27%. Source material: cord blood. The source of this sequence is a newborn girl in good health. J is TRBJ2-5 and V is TRBV7-9; no reliable D call. The CDR3 DNA sequence: TGTGCCAGCAGCTTAACGCCCCTAGAGGAGACCCAGTACTTC. It is translated as CASSLTPLEETQYF.